These T cell receptor beta chains were read from a single sample in a study of cytomegalovirus exposure and HLA in healthy donors. Produced via immunoSEQ multiplex PCR; TCRdb's table is partial and in-frame only. The sample has roughly 120,000 clones, more than 70% seen once. Sequencing input: PBMCs. The receptor set was obtained from a man aged 18 to 29 in good health and CMV-seronegative. The CDR3 runs from the conserved cysteine through the conserved F or W. D genes are given only for firm matches. The size field is filled for only some rows; it gives once, few, many or a size class.

J | V | size | D | DNA | CDR3
TRBJ2-1 | TRBV5-4 | NA | TRBD2 | TGTGCCAGCTTTAGAAAGACTAGCGGGAGCGATGAGCAGTTCTTC | CASFRKTSGSDEQFF
TRBJ2-1 | TRBV4-3 | once | TRBD2 | TGCGCCAGCAGCCAAGAAAAGTTGCCGGGGGGGGATGAGCAGTTCTTC | CASSQEKLPGGDEQFF
TRBJ2-7 | TRBV18 | NA | NA | TGTGCCAGCTCACCACCCGGGGCCTACGAGCAGTACTTC | CASSPPGAYEQYF
TRBJ1-2 | TRBV28 | NA | TRBD1 | TGTGCCAGCAGCCCTCGGGCAGGGGGCGGCTATGGCTACACCTTC | CASSPRAGGGYGYTF
TRBJ2-1 | TRBV28 | NA | NA | TGTGCCAGCAGTCCCCGGCTAGCGAACAATGAGCAGTTCTTC | CASSPRLANNEQFF
TRBJ2-1 | TRBV28 | few | NA | TGTGCCAGCAGACCCCCGGGCGGGGTCAATGAGCAGTTCTTC | CASRPPGGVNEQFF
TRBJ1-3 | TRBV18 | NA | TRBD1 | TGTGCCAGCTCACCGGGACAGGGGGACGGAAACACCATATATTTT | CASSPGQGDGNTIYF
TRBJ1-1 | TRBV7-9 | NA | NA | TGTGCCAGCAGCTTAGTCAGGGGTGACACTGAAGCTTTCTTT | CASSLVRGDTEAFF
TRBJ2-1 | TRBV6-5 | NA | NA | TGTGCCAGCAGTTATGAGTCAGGCCGCTCCTACAATGAGCAGTTCTTC | CASSYESGRSYNEQFF
TRBJ2-7 | TRBV6-8 | NA | TRBD1 | TGTGCCAGCAGTTACTCGATGTGGACAGGGGACTACGAGCAGTACTTC | CASSYSMWTGDYEQYF
TRBJ2-3 | TRBV6-5 | NA | NA | TGTGCCAGCGGGGGGATGGGGAGCACAGATACGCAGTATTTT | CASGGMGSTDTQYF
TRBJ1-2 | TRBV2 | NA | TRBD1 | TGTGCCAGCAGAAATACCGGGACAGCTAACTATGGCTACACCTTC | CASRNTGTANYGYTF
TRBJ1-4 | TRBV5-1 | few | NA | TGCGCCAGTAAGACAGGTGCAACTAATGAAAAACTGTTTTTT | CASKTGATNEKLFF
TRBJ2-3 | TRBV7-2 | NA | TRBD2 | TGTGCCAGCCTCACCAGGGCGGGGGGGGTGCAGGCGCAGTATTTT | CASLTRAGGVQAQYF
TRBJ1-1 | TRBV28 | NA | NA | TGTGCCAGCAGCCAGTGGGGGGACACTGAAGCTTTCTTT | CASSQWGDTEAFF
TRBJ1-2 | TRBV28 | NA | TRBD1 | TGTGCCAGCAGTCTCTCCGGGACAAGGGGGCCCCGGGGCTACACCTTC | CASSLSGTRGPRGYTF
TRBJ1-2 | TRBV6-1 | NA | NA | TGTGCCAGCAGTGAAGCGGGTTTTGCGGTCTATGGCTACACCTTC | CASSEAGFAVYGYTF
TRBJ2-7 | TRBV10-3 | NA | TRBD1 | TGTGCCACCGCCGGGACAGGGATCTACGAGCAGTACTTC | CATAGTGIYEQYF
TRBJ2-5 | TRBV6-1 | NA | TRBD1 | TGTGCCAGCAGTGAATGGGACAGGGGTCTTCAAGAGACCCAGTACTTC | CASSEWDRGLQETQYF
TRBJ2-7 | TRBV6-6 | NA | NA | TGTGCCAGCAGTTACTCCACAGGGCTGGTCGAGCAGTACTTC | CASSYSTGLVEQYF
TRBJ2-5 | TRBV19 | NA | TRBD2 | TGTGCCAGTAGTGGGGAGGGGGAGACCCAGTACTTC | CASSGEGETQYF
TRBJ2-5 | TRBV6-5 | few | NA | TGTGCCAGCAGTTATACGGGGGGCAGGGAGACCCAGTACTTC | CASSYTGGRETQYF
TRBJ2-7 | TRBV6-5 | NA | TRBD1 | TGTGCCAGCAGTTACGGGACAGACGTCTACGAGCAGTACTTC | CASSYGTDVYEQYF
TRBJ2-1 | TRBV5-1 | NA | TRBD2 | TGCGCCAGCAGCTTTGAGCGGGGGAGTGAGCAGTTCTTC | CASSFERGSEQFF
TRBJ2-3 | TRBV7-2 | NA | NA | TGTGCCAGCAGGGGAGCAGATACGCAGTATTTT | CASRGADTQYF
TRBJ2-3 | TRBV6-5 | NA | TRBD1 | TGTGCCAGCAGGGAAAACAGGGACAGGGCAGATACGCAGTATTTT | CASRENRDRADTQYF
TRBJ2-2 | TRBV19 | medium-sized | NA | TGTGCCACCACCCAGACAGGACCCACCGGGGAGCTGTTTTTT | CATTQTGPTGELFF
TRBJ1-3 | TRBV6-1 | NA | NA | TGTGCCAGCAGTGAAAGGGGTCCGGGAAACACCATATATTTT | CASSERGPGNTIYF
TRBJ2-7 | TRBV7-9 | NA | NA | TGTGCCAGCAGCCATTCCTACGAGCAGTACTTC | CASSHSYEQYF
TRBJ2-2 | TRBV21-1 | NA | NA | TGTGCCAGCAGCAAAGCGCTTTCTTCAGGGCCTAACACCGGGGAGCTGTTTTTT | CASSKALSSGPNTGELFF
TRBJ2-5 | TRBV27 | NA | TRBD2 | TGTGCCAGCAGTTTTCTCTCTAGCGGGGGGTGGGAGACCCAGTACTTC | CASSFLSSGGWETQYF
TRBJ1-1 | TRBV7-9 | NA | NA | TGTGCCAGCAGCTTACCCGGGGGGGAATCCACTGAAGCTTTCTTT | CASSLPGGESTEAFF
TRBJ2-1 | TRBV6-4 | NA | TRBD2 | TGTGCCAGCAGTACTAGCGGGATATCCAATGAGCAGTTCTTC | CASSTSGISNEQFF
TRBJ1-1 | TRBV4-1 | NA | NA | TGCGCCAGCAGCCAAGATCCAGGAGGGGATGAAGCTTTCTTT | CASSQDPGGDEAFF
TRBJ1-5 | TRBV5-1 | NA | NA | TGCGCCAGCAGCTTTGAGGGCAATCAGCCCCAGCATTTT | CASSFEGNQPQHF
TRBJ2-7 | TRBV13 | NA | TRBD1 | TGTGCCAGCAGCCCCCGACAGGGGTTGGTCGAGCAGTACTTC | CASSPRQGLVEQYF
TRBJ2-7 | TRBV27 | few | TRBD2 | TGTGCCAGCAGAAAGCGGGGGAGGAACGAGCAGTACTTC | CASRKRGRNEQYF
TRBJ1-5 | TRBV2 | NA | NA | TGTGCCAGCAGTGGCAGGGGTTCAGTCAATCAGCCCCAGCATTTT | CASSGRGSVNQPQHF
TRBJ2-5 | TRBV6-4 | NA | NA | TGTGCCAGCAGTTCGGACAAGGGAGAGACCCAGTACTTC | CASSSDKGETQYF
TRBJ1-1 | TRBV19 | once | NA | TGTGCCAGTAGTATATCCAGGGCCTTAAACACTGAAGCTTTCTTT | CASSISRALNTEAFF
TRBJ2-1 | TRBV6-5 | NA | NA | TGTGCCAGCAGTTTGAGGGCCAACTCCTACAATGAGCAGTTCTTC | CASSLRANSYNEQFF
TRBJ2-1 | TRBV2 | NA | TRBD2 | TGTGCCAGCACGTACACGCCGGGGGGAGTTTACAATGAGCAGTTCTTC | CASTYTPGGVYNEQFF
TRBJ2-7 | TRBV4-1 | NA | TRBD1 | TGCGCCAGCAGCCAAGTAGGGACAGGGGTGTACGAGCAGTACTTC | CASSQVGTGVYEQYF
TRBJ2-3 | TRBV19 | NA | TRBD2 | TGTGCCAGTAGTATCGGGACTAGCGGGGGCTACACAGATACGCAGTATTTT | CASSIGTSGGYTDTQYF
TRBJ2-2 | TRBV10-1 | NA | NA | TGCGCCAGCAGTGACATACAGGGCGGGTACTTCACCGGGGAGCTGTTTTTT | CASSDIQGGYFTGELFF
TRBJ2-7 | TRBV11-3 | NA | NA | TGTGCCAGCAGAAAGGGACAGGGGGGGACTAGCGGATCCTACGAGCAGTACTTC | CASRKGQGGTSGSYEQYF
TRBJ1-3 | TRBV18 | NA | NA | TGTGCCAGCTCACCCGAGAGAAGCTCTGGAAACACCATATATTTT | CASSPERSSGNTIYF
TRBJ1-1 | TRBV10-2 | NA | TRBD1 | TGCGCCAGCAGTGAACAGGGGCGGACTGAAGCTTTCTTT | CASSEQGRTEAFF